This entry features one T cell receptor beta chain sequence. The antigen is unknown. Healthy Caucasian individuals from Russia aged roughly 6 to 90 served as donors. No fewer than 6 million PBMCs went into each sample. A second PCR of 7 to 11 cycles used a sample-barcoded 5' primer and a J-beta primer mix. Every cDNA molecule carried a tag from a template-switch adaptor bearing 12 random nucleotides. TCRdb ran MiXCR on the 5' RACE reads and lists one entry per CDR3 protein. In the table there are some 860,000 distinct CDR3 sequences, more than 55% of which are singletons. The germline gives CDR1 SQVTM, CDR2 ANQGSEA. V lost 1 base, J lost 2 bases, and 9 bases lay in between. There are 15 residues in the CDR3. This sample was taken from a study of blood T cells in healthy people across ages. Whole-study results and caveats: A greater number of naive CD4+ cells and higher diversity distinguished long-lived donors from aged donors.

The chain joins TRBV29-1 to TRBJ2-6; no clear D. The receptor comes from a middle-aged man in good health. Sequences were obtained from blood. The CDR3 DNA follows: TGCAGCGTTGAAGGCGGATCCCCTGGGGCCAACGTCCTGACTTTC. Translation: CSVEGGSPGANVLTF.